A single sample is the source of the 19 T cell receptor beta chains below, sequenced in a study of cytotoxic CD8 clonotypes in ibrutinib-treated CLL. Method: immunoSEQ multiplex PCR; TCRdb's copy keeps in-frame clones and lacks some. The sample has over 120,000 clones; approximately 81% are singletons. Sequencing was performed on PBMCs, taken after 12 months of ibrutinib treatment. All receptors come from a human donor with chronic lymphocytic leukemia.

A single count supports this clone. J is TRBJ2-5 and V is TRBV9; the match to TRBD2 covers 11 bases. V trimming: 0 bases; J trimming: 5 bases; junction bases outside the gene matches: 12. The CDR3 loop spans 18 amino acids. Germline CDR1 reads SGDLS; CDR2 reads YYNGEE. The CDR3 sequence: CASSVELAGARDRETQYF. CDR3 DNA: TGTGCCAGCAGCGTAGAACTAGCGGGAGCCCGTGATCGGGAGACCCAGTACTTC. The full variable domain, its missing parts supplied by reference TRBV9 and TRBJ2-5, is DSGVTQTPKHLITATGQRVTLRCSPRSGDLSVYWYQQSLDQGLQFLIQYYNGEERAKGNILERFSAQQFPDLHSELNLSSLELGDSALYFCASSVELAGARDRETQYFGPGTRLLVL.

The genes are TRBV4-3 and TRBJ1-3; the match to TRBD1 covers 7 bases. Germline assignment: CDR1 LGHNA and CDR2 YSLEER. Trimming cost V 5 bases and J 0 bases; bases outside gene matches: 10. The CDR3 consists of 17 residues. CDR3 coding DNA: TGCGCCAGCAGCTCCTCCCCGGGACAGAGCTCTGGAAACACCATATATTTT. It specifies CASSSSPGQSSGNTIYF.

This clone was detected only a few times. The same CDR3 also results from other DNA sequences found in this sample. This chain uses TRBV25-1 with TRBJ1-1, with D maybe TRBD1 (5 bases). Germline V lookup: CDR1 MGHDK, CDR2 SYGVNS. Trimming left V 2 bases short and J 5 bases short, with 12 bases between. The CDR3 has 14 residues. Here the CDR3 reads CASSEGQGRTEAFF. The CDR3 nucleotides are TGTGCCAGCAGTGAAGGGCAGGGTCGAACTGAAGCTTTCTTT.

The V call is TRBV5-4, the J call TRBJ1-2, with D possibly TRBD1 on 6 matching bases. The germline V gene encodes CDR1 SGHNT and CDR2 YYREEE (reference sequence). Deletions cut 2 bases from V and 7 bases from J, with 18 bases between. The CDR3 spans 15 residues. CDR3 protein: CASSFGGQTRVGYTF. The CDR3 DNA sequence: TGTGCCAGCAGCTTCGGGGGCCAAACCCGCGTTGGCTACACCTTC.

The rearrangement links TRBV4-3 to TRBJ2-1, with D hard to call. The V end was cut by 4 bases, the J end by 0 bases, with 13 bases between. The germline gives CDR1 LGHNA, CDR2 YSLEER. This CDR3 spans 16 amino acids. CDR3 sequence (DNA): TGCGCCAGCAGCCCCCGGCTTGTCAGCTCCTACAATGAGCAGTTCTTC. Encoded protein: CASSPRLVSSYNEQFF.

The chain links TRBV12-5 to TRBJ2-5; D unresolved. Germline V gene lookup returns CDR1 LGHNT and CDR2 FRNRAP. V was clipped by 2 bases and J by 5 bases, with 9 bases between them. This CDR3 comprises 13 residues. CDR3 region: CASGLWGWETQYF. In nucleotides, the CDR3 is TGTGCTAGTGGTTTGTGGGGTTGGGAGACCCAGTACTTC.

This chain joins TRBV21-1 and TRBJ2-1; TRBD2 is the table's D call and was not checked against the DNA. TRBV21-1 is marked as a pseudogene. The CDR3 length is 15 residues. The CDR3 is CASSKGTPGGYEQFF. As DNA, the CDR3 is TGTGCCAGCAGCAAAGGTACTCCGGGGGGCTATGAGCAGTTCTTC.

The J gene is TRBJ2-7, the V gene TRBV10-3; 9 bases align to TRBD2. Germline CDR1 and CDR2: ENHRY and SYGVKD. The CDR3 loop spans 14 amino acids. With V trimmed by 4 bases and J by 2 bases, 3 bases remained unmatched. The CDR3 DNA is TGTGCCATCAGTGGGACTAGCGACCCCTACGAGCAGTACTTC. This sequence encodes CAISGTSDPYEQYF.

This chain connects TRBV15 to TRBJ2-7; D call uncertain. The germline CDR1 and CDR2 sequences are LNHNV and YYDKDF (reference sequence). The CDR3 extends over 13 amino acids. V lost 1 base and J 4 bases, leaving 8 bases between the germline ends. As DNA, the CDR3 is TGTGCCACCAGCAGAGGCAGTATATACGAGCAGTACTTC. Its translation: CATSRGSIYEQYF.

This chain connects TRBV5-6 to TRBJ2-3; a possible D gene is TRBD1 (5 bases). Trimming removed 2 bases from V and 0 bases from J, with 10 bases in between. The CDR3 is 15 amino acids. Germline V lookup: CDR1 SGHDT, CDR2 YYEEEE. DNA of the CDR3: TGTGCCAGCAGCTTCTACAGGCCCAGCACAGATACGCAGTATTTT. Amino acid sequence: CASSFYRPSTDTQYF. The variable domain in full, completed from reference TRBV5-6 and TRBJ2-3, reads DAGVTQSPTHLIKTRGQQVTLRCSPKSGHDTVSWYQQALGQGPQFIFQYYEEEERQRGNFPDRFSGHQFPNYSSELNVNALLLGDSALYLCASSFYRPSTDTQYFGPGTRLTVL.

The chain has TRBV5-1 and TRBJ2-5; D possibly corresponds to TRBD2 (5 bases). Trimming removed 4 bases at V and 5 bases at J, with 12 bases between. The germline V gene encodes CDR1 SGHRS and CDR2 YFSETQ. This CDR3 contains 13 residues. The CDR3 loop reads CASSMDSWETQYF. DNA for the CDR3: TGCGCCAGCAGCATGGACTCCTGGGAGACCCAGTACTTC.

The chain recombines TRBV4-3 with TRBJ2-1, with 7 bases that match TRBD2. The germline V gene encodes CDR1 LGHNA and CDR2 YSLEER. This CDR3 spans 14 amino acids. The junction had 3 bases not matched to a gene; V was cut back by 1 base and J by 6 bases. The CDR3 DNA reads TGCGCCAGCAGCCAAGTGGGGACTATCAATGAGCAGTTCTTC. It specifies CASSQVGTINEQFF.

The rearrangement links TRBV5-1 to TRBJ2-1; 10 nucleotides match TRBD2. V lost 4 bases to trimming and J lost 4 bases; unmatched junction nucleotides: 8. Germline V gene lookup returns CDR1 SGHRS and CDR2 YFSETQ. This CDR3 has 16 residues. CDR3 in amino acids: CASSPLSGRAYNEQFF. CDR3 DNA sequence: TGCGCCAGCAGCCCTCTAAGCGGGAGGGCTTACAATGAGCAGTTCTTC.

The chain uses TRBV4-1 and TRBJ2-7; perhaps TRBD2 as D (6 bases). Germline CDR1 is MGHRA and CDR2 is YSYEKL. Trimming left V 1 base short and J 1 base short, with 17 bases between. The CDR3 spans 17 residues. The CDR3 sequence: CASSQGPSGRPSYEQYF. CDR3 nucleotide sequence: TGCGCCAGCAGCCAAGGGCCGAGCGGGCGCCCTTCCTACGAGCAGTACTTC.

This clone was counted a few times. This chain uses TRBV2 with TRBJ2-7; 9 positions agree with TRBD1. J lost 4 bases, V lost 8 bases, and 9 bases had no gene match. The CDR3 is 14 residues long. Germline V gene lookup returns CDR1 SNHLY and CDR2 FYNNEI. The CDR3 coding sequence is TGTGCCAGCCAGCTCCGGGACAGGGCTTACGAGCAGTACTTC. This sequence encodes CASQLRDRAYEQYF. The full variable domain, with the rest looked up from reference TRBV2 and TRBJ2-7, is EPEVTQTPSHQVTQMGQEVILRCVPISNHLYFYWYRQILGQKVEFLVSFYNNEISEKSEIFDDQFSVERPDGSNFTLKIRSTKLEDSAMYFCASQLRDRAYEQYFGPGTRLTVT.

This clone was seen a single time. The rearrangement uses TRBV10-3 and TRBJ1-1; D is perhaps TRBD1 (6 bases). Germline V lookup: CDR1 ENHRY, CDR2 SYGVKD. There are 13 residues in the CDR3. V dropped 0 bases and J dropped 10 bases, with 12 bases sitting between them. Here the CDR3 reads CAISESPGHGAFF. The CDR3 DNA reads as TGTGCCATCAGTGAGTCCCCGGGACATGGAGCTTTCTTT.

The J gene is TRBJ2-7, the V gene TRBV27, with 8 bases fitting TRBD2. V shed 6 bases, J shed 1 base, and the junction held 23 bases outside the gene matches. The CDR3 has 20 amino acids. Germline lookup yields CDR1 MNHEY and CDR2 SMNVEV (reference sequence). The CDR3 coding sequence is TGTGCCAGCAGCCACGCCCCTAGCGGGCCTCATAATCAAGGGTCCTACGAGCAGTACTTC. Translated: CASSHAPSGPHNQGSYEQYF.

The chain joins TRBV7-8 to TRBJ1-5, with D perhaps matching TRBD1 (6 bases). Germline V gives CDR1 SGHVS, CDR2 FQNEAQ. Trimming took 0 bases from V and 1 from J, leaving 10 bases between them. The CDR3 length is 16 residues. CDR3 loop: CASSLAPGESNQPQHF. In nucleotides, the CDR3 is TGTGCCAGCAGCTTAGCTCCAGGGGAGAGCAATCAGCCCCAGCATTTT.

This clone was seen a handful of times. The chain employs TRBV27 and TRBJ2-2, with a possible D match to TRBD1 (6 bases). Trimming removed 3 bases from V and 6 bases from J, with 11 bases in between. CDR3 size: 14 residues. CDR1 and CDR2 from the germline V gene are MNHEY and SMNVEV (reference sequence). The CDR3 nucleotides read TGTGCCAGCAGTTTGCTTGGGGGCGCCGGGGAGCTGTTTTTT. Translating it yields CASSLLGGAGELFF.